This T cell receptor (beta chain) emerged from a study of cytomegalovirus exposure and HLA in healthy donors (dated by TCRdb to 2015 to 2018). Concerning the study at large: An earlier analysis of 587 of the donors reported 276 Gb of sequence data and 100 million to 120 million unique TCR beta sequences obtained from about 179 million T cells. An early release covering about 600 HLA-typed donors comprised roughly 300 gigabases of sequencing data and 85 million to 100 million unique TCR sequences. The genetic ancestry cluster associated with self-reported Caucasian donors included roughly four fifths of the 398 genotyped donors. The study aimed to test whether signatures of past pathogen exposure could be identified by cataloging public T cell receptors. Using immunosequencing, the study profiled T cell repertoires from fewer than 700 subjects and related those repertoires to cytomegalovirus serostatus. Along with the 666-subject first cohort, a separate validation cohort of approximately 110 different subjects was used. High-throughput TCR immunosequencing, statistical association of individual TCRs with disease status, and machine learning were combined to predict cytomegalovirus infection status. A later analysis re-analyzed previously published TCR beta repertoires from roughly 630 donors and added high-resolution HLA genotyping to study TCR occurrence patterns. Rather than drawing on any new phenotypic data, the later analysis identified candidate immune exposures from TCR beta sequences and the way those sequences occurred across donors. An earlier analysis of 587 of the donors applied high-throughput TCR beta sequencing to assess whether each TCR beta V gene segment acted as functional or pseudogenic. Alongside the repertoire data, information on donor age, sex, ethnicity and CMV serostatus was compiled. Genome-wide SNP genotypes for about 65% of the 666 donors were used in a later genetic analysis, which treated that subset as a discovery cohort. Every repertoire in the discovery cohort had been generated on one and the same sequencing platform. Both class I and class II loci were covered by HLA typing, at four-digit resolution. Typing coverage varied by locus: roughly 629-640 donors for A, B, C, DRB1 and DQB1; roughly 500 for DQA1; nearly 610 for DPA1; approximately 490 for DPB1. A handful of DR-DQ haplotypes were handled as single units for association and clustering because linkage in the cohort was strong. Among a few hundred genotyped donors of the cohort, an average of approximately 240,000 unique TCR beta nucleotide sequences were sequenced per donor, roughly a sixth of them non-productive.

What the study reported, not specific to this receptor: Compared with the 666-donor mean, donors in an Asian-associated ancestry cluster had fewer N-insertions in productive TCRs, according to a later genetic analysis. Linkage disequilibrium might explain the correlated functional status among segregating V segments, but an unknown experimental factor could not be excluded. Immune exposure information for the cohort was limited to CMV serostatus. In this cohort, only TCR beta chains were sequenced, and detectable features were limited by the absence of alpha or paired-chain data. Several of the top co-occurrence clusters appeared to be linked to parvovirus B19, influenza, CMV and Epstein-Barr virus, according to a later analysis. According to a later analysis, TCR association rates differed among HLA loci, with DRB1 alleles showing the most associated TCRs and HLA-C alleles showing the fewest. Because HLA typing was unavailable for some donors at each locus, only the typed subset was used in association tests. In vitro tests confirmed that three of the cytomegalovirus-associated TCR beta chains recognize cytomegalovirus antigens. In a later analysis, around 17,000 TCR beta sequences were associated with specific HLA alleles at a false discovery rate of 0.05. The study gave a list of roughly 150 TCR beta chains associated with cytomegalovirus. The presence/absence analyses assumed that sequencing depth was roughly uniform across donors, and that assumption may not be true. A further reported finding was that TCR beta sequences accurately predicted the HLA-A and HLA-B alleles for most subjects in the first cohort. Most CMV-associated TCR beta chains appeared to be HLA-restricted in a later analysis, and the HLA associations seemed to be driven largely by CMV exposure. The earlier analysis of about 600 of the donors excluded 15 to 20 rarely observed V segments, including chromosome 9 orphons, because counts were too low. The authors suggested that the approach could potentially be generalized to other disease states and immunological phenotypes. A later genetic analysis associated a missense DCLRE1C variant with V-gene and J-gene trimming of TCR beta chains, and an independent cohort replicated the association. Some IMGT-functional V segments, including TRBV6-2 and TRBV6-3, could not be distinguished by the 87-base-pair reads and were therefore excluded. A group of highly shared sequence variants was considered likely to be a technical artifact of the sequencing pipeline. Cytomegalovirus status was reported to be diagnosed by the classifier with high specificity and sensitivity in both the original and validation cohorts. Most TCR sequences were observed very rarely across donors, whereas some public TCRs were present in many individuals. In a later analysis, HLA-associated TCR beta chains were found to be more clonally expanded and to have lower generation probabilities than equally common non-associated chains. Assigning TCR associations to individual alleles was difficult when HLA alleles, especially DR and DQ, strongly co-occurred. Broadly in line with IMGT annotations, most TCR beta V segments showed up in productive rearrangements about 87% or about 30% of the time in an earlier analysis of 587 of the donors.

In total, 600 or so healthy bone marrow donors made up the cohort. Cohort members were all nominally healthy when sampled, although unrecorded immune exposures were likely present. The donor tested CMV seronegative, placing the donor among the 350 or so seronegative members of the cohort. A peripheral blood sample was provided by each donor, and peripheral blood mononuclear cells were used for TCR beta sequencing. Genomic DNA was extracted from the blood cell samples with the Qiagen DNeasy Blood Extraction Kit. A single count supports this clone. Its binding antigen is unknown. No base quality information exists; no much larger clone differs at one position. The library was built by means of the immunoSEQ multiplex PCR assay. For the multiplex PCR, a mixture combining 60 forward primers for TCR Vbeta segments and 13 reverse primers for TCR Jbeta segments was used. The CDR3 region of rearranged TCR beta genes was amplified from genomic DNA by a multiplex PCR assay. The amplified TCR beta libraries were sequenced on the Illumina HiSeq System as 87-base-pair reads. The study's processing was this. A later analysis tallied roughly 76 million unique TCR beta chains across the 666 repertoires, and approximately 11 million of those chains were shared by two or more donors. Raw reads were error-corrected and collapsed into unique sequences by a nearest-neighbor algorithm in which closely related sequences were merged to remove PCR and sequencing errors. To assign V, D and J gene segments, CDR3 sequences were aligned to IMGT reference sequences. For a sequence to be retained, at least a six-nucleotide match to both a V gene segment and a J gene segment was required. A rearrangement was called productive if the CDR3 had no stop codons and remained in frame with V and J, and every other rearrangement was called non-productive. CDR3 was defined according to IMGT convention as the region running from the second conserved V-encoded cysteine to the conserved J-encoded phenylalanine. Sequences without an unambiguous match to a single V gene segment were excluded from the earlier analysis of 587 of the donors. In an earlier analysis of approximately 590 of the donors, a V segment was called functional when productive rearrangements were above 56.7%, and segregating when the standard deviation between donors exceeded 5%. A statistical classification framework was built to diagnose cytomegalovirus status from the catalog of TCR beta chain sequences. In a later analysis, TCR nucleotide sequences were compared against IMGT/GENE-DB human TR gene sequences so that V and J genes could be assigned. In a later analysis, CDR3 sequences and most-parsimonious VDJ recombination scenarios were assigned using the TCRdist pipeline. In a later analysis, each TCR beta chain was defined by its CDR3 amino acid sequence together with its V-gene family, and reads lacking a unique V-gene family were excluded. As a way to deal with suspected cross-contamination and a sequencing artifact, a later analysis dropped roughly 600 nucleotide sequences that were highly shared and had low generation probability. A later analysis calculated a clonal expansion index for each public chain from normalized within-repertoire ranks of inferred template counts. In a later analysis, generation probabilities were computed using a VDJ recombination model fitted to out-of-frame rearrangements, and the results were checked against IGoR. Hypergeometric tests were used in a later analysis to score TCR-TCR, TCR-HLA and TCR-CMV co-occurrence, with a repertoire-size bias correction applied to the TCR pairs. To estimate false discovery rates, a later analysis permuted the HLA or CMV assignments 20 times. In a later analysis, co-occurring TCRs were grouped using DBSCAN, and TCRdist sequence similarity was added for clustering within HLA-allele-positive subsets. Repertoires with fewer than 30,000 or more than 120,000 public chains were left out of co-occurrence clustering, as were about 5 repertoires with anomalous nucleotide sharing. The immuneACCESS repertoire file appears here via TCRdb, limited to in-frame rearrangements. These files lack a portion of the clones; in checked studies, under half of the deficit traces to unresolved V genes, and the cause of the others is not known. That table furnishes V, J and clone size, whereas the DNA furnished D and trimming. The sample yields roughly 190,000 clones; approximately 59% were counted once. The biggest ten clones account for over 2.5% of the sample.

V and J are truncated by 0 bases and 3 bases respectively, leaving an intervening sequence of 17 bases. Per the germline V gene (reference sequence), LNHNV is the CDR1 and YYDKDF is the CDR2. There are 17 amino acids in the CDR3, from cysteine to phenylalanine inclusive. Only the CDR3 part of the read is kept: 51 bases, read in frame from the first base. This sequence was found in a man aged 40-50 years in good health and CMV-seronegative. Rearrangement joined TRBV15 to TRBJ1-2; 6 matching bases give a weak D call of TRBD1. Sequencing input: PBMCs. The CDR3 amino acid sequence is: CATSREPGQSGYYGYTF. Read as DNA, the sequence is TGTGCCACCAGCAGAGAACCCGGACAGTCCGGCTACTATGGCTACACCTTC. Extended through the reference TRBV15 and TRBJ1-2 proteins, this CDR3 yields the full variable domain: DAMVIQNPRYQVTQFGKPVTLSCSQTLNHNVMYWYQQKSSQAPKLLFHYYDKDFNNEADTPDNFQSRRPNTSFCFLDIRSPGLGDTAMYLCATSREPGQSGYYGYTFGSGTRLTVV.